The 21 T cell receptor beta chains below were found in one sample sequenced in a study of cytomegalovirus exposure and HLA in healthy donors. Vbeta (60) and Jbeta (13) primers were used in the PCR. Assay used: immunoSEQ multiplex PCR; TCRdb lists only in-frame clones, some missing. This table holds about 110,000 clones, 60% to 80% found once. The specimen sequenced was PBMCs. The receptors were sampled from a man younger than 35 in good health and CMV-seronegative.

The CDR3 is CASSIDSSVRRNSPLHF. The CDR3 bases are TGTGCCAGTAGTATAGACAGCTCGGTTAGGAGAAATTCACCCCTCCACTTT. The rearrangement joins TRBV19 to TRBJ1-6, with D hard to call. This CDR3 comprises 17 residues. Germline loops: CDR1 LNHDA, CDR2 SQIVND (reference sequence). V lost 0 bases and J lost 7, with 16 bases in between.

The rearrangement uses TRBV7-9 and TRBJ1-1; D not certain. CDR1 and CDR2 (germline): SEHNR, FQNEAQ (reference sequence). The V end lost 7 bases, the J end lost 1 base, and 10 bases lay between the germline ends. This CDR3 spans 13 amino acids. Written as DNA, the CDR3 is TGTGCCAGCATTCGGGTTTCGAACACTGAAGCTTTCTTT. It codes for CASIRVSNTEAFF.

The rearrangement uses TRBV5-4 and TRBJ2-5, with 7 bases aligning to TRBD1. Germline assignment: CDR1 SGHNT and CDR2 YYREEE (reference sequence). J gave up 5 bases and V 0 bases, and 7 bases lay outside the gene matches. The CDR3 contains 15 residues. Here the CDR3 DNA reads TGTGCCAGCAGCTTGGACAGGGGTCGGAGGGAGACCCAGTACTTC. Protein: CASSLDRGRRETQYF.

The genes are TRBV5-1 and TRBJ1-5; D gene unclear. Germline CDR1 is SGHRS and CDR2 is YFSETQ. Trimming removed 7 bases at V and 2 bases at J, with 16 bases between. The CDR3 totals 15 residues. CDR3 nucleotides: TGCGCCAGCCGCGCCCAGTCCGGGGGCAATCAGCCCCAGCATTTT. It is translated as CASRAQSGGNQPQHF. The full variable domain, its missing parts supplied by reference TRBV5-1 and TRBJ1-5, is KAGVTQTPRYLIKTRGQQVTLSCSPISGHRSVSWYQQTPGQGLQFLFEYFSETQRNKGNFPGRFSGRQFSNSRSEMNVSTLELGDSALYLCASRAQSGGNQPQHFGDGTRLSIL.

This chain connects TRBV7-2 to TRBJ1-1; 10 bases line up with TRBD1. The CDR3 spans 17 residues. CDR1 and CDR2 (germline): SGHTA, FQGNSA. V shed 2 bases and J 5 bases; nucleotides not matched to a gene: 11. This CDR3 is CASSLNPGGQGWTEAFF. The CDR3 coding sequence is TGTGCCAGCAGCTTAAATCCGGGGGGACAGGGGTGGACTGAAGCTTTCTTT.

This chain joins TRBV7-9 and TRBJ2-7; 9 nucleotides match TRBD1. The CDR3 runs to 15 residues. Looked up from germline, CDR1 is SEHNR and CDR2 is FQNEAQ (reference sequence). Trimming took 5 bases from V and 5 from J; bases not matched to a gene: 10. CDR3 in DNA: TGTGCCAGCAGCCAGCCGGGACAGGGCTGGGACGAGCAGTACTTC. It encodes CASSQPGQGWDEQYF. Full variable domain (missing parts from reference TRBV7-9 and TRBJ2-7): DTGVSQNPRHKITKRGQNVTFRCDPISEHNRLYWYRQTLGQGPEFLTYFQNEAQLEKSRLLSDRFSAERPKGSFSTLEIQRTEQGDSAMYLCASSQPGQGWDEQYFGPGTRLTVT.

The CDR3 sequence: CASSEARSGDTQYF. CDR3 bases: TGCGCCAGCAGTGAAGCTCGATCGGGAGATACGCAGTATTTT. The rearrangement joins TRBV10-1 to TRBJ2-3, with D unresolved. This CDR3 has 14 residues. The V gene lost 3 bases and the J gene lost 5 bases, with 12 bases spanning the gap. Per the germline V gene, CDR1 is WNHNN and CDR2 is SYGVQD (reference sequence).

V and J are TRBV7-7 and TRBJ2-5; the D is unclear. The CDR3 is 14 amino acids. V was cut by 4 bases and J by 5 bases, with 14 bases left in between. The germline gives CDR1 SSHAT, CDR2 FNYEAQ (reference sequence). CDR3 coding DNA: TGTGCCAGCAGCTCGATGAACAGCAGGGAGACCCAGTACTTC. Its translation: CASSSMNSRETQYF.

The CDR3 coding sequence is TGCGCCAGCAGCTTGGCCAAGGACAGTTCAGCCCCCTCCTACAATGAGCAGTTCTTC. This translates into CASSLAKDSSAPSYNEQFF. The rearrangement uses TRBV5-1 and TRBJ2-1, with D tentatively TRBD1 (6 bases). The CDR3 runs to 19 residues. V dropped 0 bases and J dropped 0 bases, with 19 bases sitting between them. The germline V gene encodes CDR1 SGHRS and CDR2 YFSETQ.

This clone was picked up a small number of times. The chain couples TRBV25-1 to TRBJ1-3; no clear D gene. The CDR3 is 15 amino acids. CDR1 and CDR2 from the germline V gene are MGHDK and SYGVNS. V lost 3 bases and J 0 bases, leaving 9 bases between the germline ends. DNA for the CDR3: TGTGCCAGCAGTGACGACTGGAGCTCTGGAAACACCATATATTTT. This encodes CASSDDWSSGNTIYF.

The CDR3: CASTPEGDEQFF. CDR3 sequence (DNA): TGTGCCAGCACCCCAGAAGGGGATGAGCAGTTCTTC. This chain joins TRBV2 and TRBJ2-1; a possible D gene is TRBD1 (5 bases). CDR3 size: 12 residues. Germline V lookup: CDR1 SNHLY, CDR2 FYNNEI. Trimming left V 7 bases short and J 8 bases short, with 12 bases between. The full variable domain, with the rest looked up from reference TRBV2 and TRBJ2-1, is EPEVTQTPSHQVTQMGQEVILRCVPISNHLYFYWYRQILGQKVEFLVSFYNNEISEKSEIFDDQFSVERPDGSNFTLKIRSTKLEDSAMYFCASTPEGDEQFFGPGTRLTVL.

This CDR3 is CTSSITRDSSYGYTF. The CDR3 nucleotides read TGTACCAGCAGCATTACCCGGGACAGTTCCTATGGCTACACCTTC. The chain joins TRBV7-2 to TRBJ1-2; 7 nucleotides agree with TRBD1. The J segment lost 4 bases and the V segment lost 5 bases, leaving 10 bases of the junction unmatched. The CDR3 covers 15 residues. Germline V gene data show CDR1 as SGHTA and CDR2 as FQGNSA.

The V gene is TRBV7-2, the J gene TRBJ2-1; 11 bases are shared with TRBD2. J was trimmed by 15 bases and V by 5 bases; bases with no gene match: 12. CDR1 SGHTA and CDR2 FQGNSA come from the germline V gene. CDR3 length equals 14 residues. The CDR3 reads CASSPIIAGGPLFF. CDR3 sequence (DNA): TGTGCCAGCAGCCCCATAATAGCGGGGGGGCCTCTGTTCTTC.

The J gene is TRBJ1-3, the V gene TRBV4-2, with a tentative D call TRBD1 (6 bases). V was trimmed by 0 bases and J by 0 bases, leaving 12 bases between them. Per germline, CDR1 LGHNA and CDR2 YNFKEQ. The CDR3 loop spans 17 amino acids. CDR3 sequence reads: CASSQEGGGSSGNTIYF. The CDR3 nucleotides read TGTGCCAGCAGCCAAGAGGGAGGGGGGAGCTCTGGAAACACCATATATTTT.

CDR3 in amino acids: CASSLLGRGGHYEQYF. Written as DNA, the CDR3 is TGTGCCAGCAGTTTATTAGGGCGGGGGGGACACTACGAGCAGTACTTC. The chain has TRBV28 and TRBJ2-7; TRBD2 matches 9 bases. The J segment lost 3 bases and the V segment lost 1 base, leaving 7 bases of the junction unmatched. CDR3 length: 16 residues. Germline lookup yields CDR1 MDHEN and CDR2 SYDVKM.

The rearrangement links TRBV9 to TRBJ2-3; 7 nucleotides align to TRBD2. The ends lost 4 bases at V and 14 bases at J; junction bases unmatched: 16. From germline, CDR1 is SGDLS and CDR2 YYNGEE. The CDR3 spans 14 residues. The CDR3 loop reads CASSPAGRGGRPYF. CDR3 DNA: TGTGCCAGCAGCCCCGCTGGGAGGGGTGGGAGGCCGTATTTT.

The CDR3 sequence: CASSIDLGMDTQYF. The CDR3, as DNA: TGTGCCAGTAGTATAGATCTTGGCATGGATACGCAGTATTTT. The J gene is TRBJ2-3, the V gene TRBV19; no definite D call. CDR1 is LNHDA and CDR2 is SQIVND in the germline V gene (reference sequence). V was cut by 0 bases and J by 6 bases, with 10 bases left in between. This CDR3 region has 14 residues.

V gene TRBV27 combines with J gene TRBJ2-1; 10 nucleotides line up with TRBD1. This CDR3 comprises 15 residues. CDR1 MNHEY and CDR2 SMNVEV come from the germline V gene (reference sequence). The trim removed 4 bases at V and 7 bases at J, leaving 7 bases unmatched. The CDR3 region is CASSSGQGVWNEQFF. DNA for the CDR3: TGTGCCAGCAGTTCAGGACAGGGGGTGTGGAATGAGCAGTTCTTC.

This sequence joins TRBV7-8 and TRBJ2-3, with 8 bases aligning to TRBD1. J gave up 5 bases and V 5 bases, and 9 bases lay outside the gene matches. The germline CDR1 and CDR2 sequences are SGHVS and FQNEAQ. This CDR3 is 15 amino acids long. The CDR3 nucleotides read TGTGCCAGCAGCGACCGGACAGGGAGAAAAGATACGCAGTATTTT. It specifies CASSDRTGRKDTQYF.

There are a few counts of this clone. J is TRBJ1-1 and V is TRBV4-3; possibly TRBD1 for D (6 bases). CDR3 size: 17 residues. The germline V gene has CDR1 LGHNA and CDR2 YSLEER. The V and J ends lost 4 bases and 1 base respectively, with 19 bases between them. CDR3 sequence: CASSPPGRSRGNTEAFF. The CDR3 nucleotides read TGCGCCAGCAGCCCCCCCGGTCGGAGCAGGGGGAACACTGAAGCTTTCTTT.

For the CDR3, the DNA is TGCGCCAGCAGCACCATGGGCCATGTTAATGAAAAACTGTTTTTT. This codes for CASSTMGHVNEKLFF. This chain joins TRBV4-1 and TRBJ1-4; D unclear. Looked up from germline, CDR1 is MGHRA and CDR2 is YSYEKL. The CDR3 runs 15 residues. The V and J ends lost 5 bases and 4 bases respectively, with 14 bases between them.